This paragraph reports one TCR beta chain. Original data processing: Reference gene primer amplification in the assay estimated nucleated cell counts. Here immunoSEQ multiplex PCR was the method, and the copy in TCRdb shows in-frame clones only, minus some. The D gene and trimming were derived from the DNA, and the V and J assignments and clone size from that table. The sample lists roughly 43,000 clones, around 86% occurring once. V gave up 3 bases and J gave up 3 bases; unmatched junction bases: 7. Germline CDR1 and CDR2: SGHDN and FVKESK. The CDR3 contains 15 residues. The data derive from a study of blood T cell repertoires in COVID-19. Study-wide background: Samples came from the United States, Italy and Spain, spanning acute and convalescent COVID-19. Sources were T cells, B-cell-depleted T cells, or PBMCs; the material itself was cDNA or gDNA.

The TCR sequence derives from a man between 60 and 75 years old with active COVID-19. This chain connects TRBV14 to TRBJ2-7; TRBD2 matches at 8 bases. Sequencing used peripheral blood. The DNA for the CDR3 is TGTGCCAGCAGCCATCCCGCGGGAGGACTCTACGAGCAGTACTTC. Protein: CASSHPAGGLYEQYF.